These T cell receptor beta chains were read from a single sample in a study of CD8+CD57+ T cells in acquired aplastic anemia. MiXCR, run by TCRdb on the reads, gives a single entry per CDR3 protein. Seen here are a few hundred thousand distinct CDR3 sequences, 55% to 75% observed once, and the top ten hold under 4.5%. The sequenced sample consisted of sorted CD4+, CD8+, or CD8+CD57+ T cells (not recorded which) from PBMCs. Source of these receptors: a human donor in good health, serving as a control. Each CDR3 is given with its conserved first and last residue. The D gene is left open where the match is weak. For some rows the clone size is stated as once, few or many, or as a class when expanded; others skip it.

V gene	clone size	D gene	J gene	CDR3 protein	CDR3 DNA
TRBV7-3	NA	NA	TRBJ2-7	CAGSVDNTPYEKYF	TGTGCCGGCAGCGTAGATAATACACCCTACGAGAAGTACTTC
TRBV7-2	NA	NA	TRBJ2-7	CASSSMPGTPLEQYF	TGTGCCAGCAGCTCTATGCCCGGGACTCCCCTAGAGCAGTACTTC
TRBV9	NA	TRBD1	TRBJ1-6	CASSLEGTGGNSPLHF	TGTGCCAGCAGCTTGGAAGGGACAGGGGGTAATTCACCCCTCCACTTT
TRBV6-1	many	NA	TRBJ1-5	CASSASVGAGQPQHF	TGTGCCAGCAGTGCCTCGGTGGGGGCCGGTCAGCCCCAGCATTTT
TRBV7-2	many	NA	TRBJ1-3	CASRVGGSGNTIYF	TGTGCCAGCAGAGTAGGGGGCTCTGGAAACACCATATATTTT
TRBV7-4	NA	NA	TRBJ2-1	CASSPTRGAGVPSF	TGTGCCAGCAGCCCGACTAGGGGGGCAGGTGTGCCGTCCTTC
TRBV6-5	NA	NA	TRBJ1-1	CASSYGSLNTEAFF	TGTGCCAGCAGTTACGGCAGCCTGAACACTGAAGCTTTCTTT
TRBV27	many	TRBD1	TRBJ1-2	CASTSTGAYGYTF	TGTGCCAGCACCTCAACAGGGGCCTATGGCTACACCTTC
TRBV7-2	NA	TRBD1	TRBJ1-1	CASGRQGAFETQYAFF	TGTGCCAGCGGACGACAGGGGGCGTTCGAGACCCAGTACGCTTTCTTT
TRBV5-1	NA	NA	TRBJ2-1	CASSFTRCYGQFF	TGTGCCAGCAGCTTCACGCGGTGCTATGGGCAGTTCTTC
TRBV20-1	many	NA	TRBJ2-3	CSASMAYPRTDTQYF	TGCAGTGCTAGTATGGCCTATCCGCGCACAGATACGCAGTATTTT
TRBV5-1	NA	TRBD1	TRBJ1-2	CASSTTGWALYTF	TGCGCCAGCAGCACGACAGGGTGGGCACTCTACACCTTC
TRBV12-3/TRBV12-4	many	NA	TRBJ1-1	CASKQEWTEAFF	TGTGCCAGCAAACAGGAGTGGACTGAAGCTTTCTTT
TRBV20-1	many	NA	TRBJ2-5	CSARGSGMETQYF	TGCAGTGCTAGAGGTTCAGGGATGGAGACCCAGTACTTC
TRBV20-1	NA	NA	TRBJ2-7	CSASSAGTYEQYF	TGCAGTGCTAGTTCGGCAGGAACCTACGAGCAGTACTTC
TRBV9	NA	NA	TRBJ1-1	CASSASYRVNTEAFF	TGTGCCAGCAGCGCATCGTACAGGGTAAACACTGAAGCTTTCTTT
TRBV15	NA	NA	TRBJ1-6	CATSPTEGSTSPLHF	TGTGCCACCAGCCCGACTGAGGGATCTACTTCACCCCTCCACTTT
TRBV24-1	NA	NA	TRBJ2-7	CATSDSSARSYLEYF	TGTGCCACCAGTGATTCCTCGGCGCGTTCCTACTTGGAGTACTTC